Here is one T cell receptor (beta chain) with its context. Its matching antigen is unknown. V was shortened by 5 bases and J by 4 bases, with 12 bases between the two germline ends. The CDR3 length is 13 residues. CDR1 SGHAT and CDR2 FQNNGV come from the germline V gene. The data are from a study of shared clonotypes between healthy human individuals. Assay: immunoSEQ multiplex PCR; the TCRdb copy retains only in-frame clones and omits some. The sample holds hundreds of thousands of clones, roughly 84% seen once. General study results and limits: Generation of non-shared clonotypes was less probable than generation of clonotypes shared by all four donors. Larger richness was generally estimated for naive than memory subsets.

This chain connects TRBV11-2 to TRBJ2-7; D is unclear. The receptor comes from a young man in good health. Sequencing used memory CD8+ T cells sorted from blood. Subset in this sample: CD45RO+ cells pooled with CCR7-negative TemRA cells. The CDR3 loop is CASSLWLGYEQYF. CDR3 DNA sequence: TGTGCCAGCAGCCTTTGGCTGGGGTACGAGCAGTACTTC.